The next 16 T cell receptor beta chains were all read from a single sample in a study of cytomegalovirus exposure and HLA in healthy donors. Produced via immunoSEQ multiplex PCR; TCRdb's table is partial and in-frame only. The table shows roughly 230,000 clones, with about 92% occurring only once. The specimen was PBMCs. These TCRs come from a woman aged 25 to 39 in good health and CMV-seronegative.

The genes are TRBV5-1 and TRBJ1-1, with D hard to call. This CDR3 has 12 residues. Trimming cost V 2 bases and J 1 base, with 3 bases left between them. The germline gives CDR1 SGHRS, CDR2 YFSETQ. The CDR3 nucleotides read TGCGCCAGCAGCTTCGAGAACACTGAAGCTTTCTTT. This translates into CASSFENTEAFF.

This chain joins TRBV19 and TRBJ1-4, with 11 positions matching TRBD1. In germline, CDR1 is LNHDA, CDR2 SQIVND (reference sequence). This CDR3 has 15 amino acids. J lost 8 bases, V lost 6 bases, and 8 bases had no gene match. DNA of the CDR3: TGTGCCAGTAGATCCACCGGGACAGGGGGAGAAAAACTGTTTTTT. Its translation is CASRSTGTGGEKLFF.

This rearrangement joins TRBV5-1 to TRBJ2-1; D is unclear. V gave up 0 bases and J gave up 7 bases, with 5 bases separating them. CDR1 is SGHRS, CDR2 YFSETQ, per germline. This CDR3 is built from 12 residues. This CDR3 reads CASSLEGNEQFF. In nucleotides, the CDR3 is TGCGCCAGCAGCTTGGAGGGAAATGAGCAGTTCTTC.

V usage is TRBV27 and J usage is TRBJ2-7; 7 nucleotides match TRBD2. Germline assignment: CDR1 MNHEY and CDR2 SMNVEV (reference sequence). There are 16 residues in the CDR3. J lost 2 bases, V lost 6 bases, and 13 bases had no gene match. The CDR3 here is CASRGAGRSVAYEQYF. The DNA of the CDR3 is TGTGCCAGCAGGGGAGCGGGACGAAGTGTGGCCTACGAGCAGTACTTC.

The chain carries TRBV5-6 and TRBJ2-7; D unresolved. This CDR3 is 15 amino acids long. Per the germline V gene, CDR1 is SGHDT and CDR2 is YYEEEE. Trimming shortened V by 1 base and J by 1 base, and 12 bases separated the two germline ends. CDR3 residues: CASSLFLGGSYEQYF. CDR3 DNA sequence: TGTGCCAGCAGCTTGTTCCTCGGCGGTTCCTACGAGCAGTACTTC.

This chain uses TRBV18 with TRBJ2-7; either TRBD1 or TRBD2 may fit D (5 bases each). The CDR3 loop spans 13 amino acids. Germline loops: CDR1 KGHSH, CDR2 LQKENI. V gave up 6 bases and J gave up 6 bases, with 15 bases separating them. The chain's CDR3 is CASSLSSGSEQYF. In nucleotides, the CDR3 is TGTGCCAGCTCGCTAAGTTCAGGGAGCGAGCAGTACTTC.

The J gene is TRBJ2-3, the V gene TRBV5-6; 11 nucleotides line up with TRBD2. The CDR3 has 16 amino acids. CDR1 SGHDT and CDR2 YYEEEE come from the germline V gene. V shed 0 bases, J shed 3 bases, and the junction held 3 bases outside the gene matches. The CDR3 DNA is TGTGCCAGCAGCTTGGCCGGGACTAGCGGTACAGATACGCAGTATTTT. Protein product: CASSLAGTSGTDTQYF. The whole variable domain, remainder taken from reference TRBV5-6 and TRBJ2-3, is DAGVTQSPTHLIKTRGQQVTLRCSPKSGHDTVSWYQQALGQGPQFIFQYYEEEERQRGNFPDRFSGHQFPNYSSELNVNALLLGDSALYLCASSLAGTSGTDTQYFGPGTRLTVL.

CDR3 residues: CASSQYRERAGELFF. The CDR3 region has the DNA TGTGCCAGCAGCCAATACCGCGAGAGGGCCGGGGAGCTGTTTTTT. J is TRBJ2-2 and V is TRBV4-2; a weak D match, TRBD2 (5 bases). The germline CDR1 and CDR2 sequences are LGHNA and YNFKEQ. Trimming cost V 2 bases and J 6 bases, with 13 bases left between them. CDR3 length equals 15 residues.

This clone was observed a handful of times. The CDR3 coding sequence is TGTGCCAGCAGCCGCGGGATCAGCGTTGGATACACCTTC. It encodes CASSRGISVGYTF. This chain connects TRBV27 to TRBJ1-2; D is unclear. The CDR3 runs to 13 residues. Germline V gives CDR1 MNHEY, CDR2 SMNVEV (reference sequence). With 6 bases removed from V and 11 bases from J, the gap between germline ends came to 19 bases.

Only one count was recorded for this clone. CDR3 sequence: CASSIRQGRPGANVLTF. The CDR3 DNA reads as TGTGCCAGCAGCATCCGGCAGGGGAGGCCTGGGGCCAACGTCCTGACTTTC. The chain combines TRBV13 with TRBJ2-6; D tentatively fits TRBD1 or TRBD2 (6 bases each). The germline V gene has CDR1 PRHDT and CDR2 FYEKMQ (reference sequence). The CDR3 is 17 amino acids. Trimming pared 5 bases from V and 2 bases from J, leaving 16 bases between.

The chain employs TRBV7-9 and TRBJ2-1; D remains ambiguous. Trimming took 1 base from V and 0 from J, leaving 4 bases between them. The CDR3 runs to 14 residues. Per germline, CDR1 SEHNR and CDR2 FQNEAQ (reference sequence). The CDR3 loop reads CASSLGSSYNEQFF. The CDR3 DNA reads as TGTGCCAGCAGCTTAGGCAGCTCCTACAATGAGCAGTTCTTC.

CDR3 nucleotides: TGTGCCAGCACCAAAGATTTAACAGGGGTGAGCACTGAAGCTTTCTTT. Its translation is CASTKDLTGVSTEAFF. This chain links TRBV25-1 with TRBJ1-1, with 7 bases matching TRBD1. With 7 bases clipped from V and 4 bases from J, the junction kept 15 bases outside the gene matches. The CDR3 length is 16 residues. Germline CDR1 MGHDK, CDR2 SYGVNS.

The chain joins TRBV7-8 to TRBJ2-7; weak D call: TRBD2 (6 bases). This CDR3 is built from 13 residues. Germline V gene data show CDR1 as SGHVS and CDR2 as FQNEAQ. V was pared by 2 bases and J by 12 bases, with 17 bases between. The CDR3 here is CASSLLETSSWYF. For the CDR3, the DNA is TGTGCCAGCAGCTTACTCGAGACTAGTAGCTGGTACTTC. Filled out from reference TRBV7-8 and TRBJ2-7, the complete variable domain reads GAGVSQSPRYKVAKRGQDVALRCDPISGHVSLFWYQQALGQGPEFLTYFQNEAQLDKSGLPSDRFFAERPEGSVSTLKIQRTQQEDSAVYLCASSLLETSSWYFGPGTRLTVT.

The chain is built from TRBV5-6 and TRBJ2-5; 7 bases agree with TRBD2. With 4 bases clipped from V and 0 bases from J, the junction kept 12 bases outside the gene matches. The CDR3 runs to 17 residues. In germline, CDR1 is SGHDT, CDR2 YYEEEE. The CDR3 protein is CASSLGLAVTYQETQYF. The CDR3 DNA reads TGTGCCAGCAGCCTCGGGCTAGCGGTCACCTACCAAGAGACCCAGTACTTC.

This chain links TRBV6-5 with TRBJ2-2; 9 bases are shared with TRBD1. The CDR3 runs to 16 residues. With 3 bases clipped from V and 2 bases from J, the junction kept 4 bases outside the gene matches. Germline assignment: CDR1 MNHEY and CDR2 SVGAGI. This chain's CDR3 is CASSYSGQGNTGELFF. The CDR3 coding sequence is TGTGCCAGCAGTTATTCGGGACAGGGAAACACCGGGGAGCTGTTTTTT.

V gene TRBV19 combines with J gene TRBJ1-1; the D gene is possibly TRBD1 (5 bases). CDR3 size: 15 residues. V shed 7 bases and J shed 2 bases, with 17 bases lying between them. Germline CDR1 LNHDA, CDR2 SQIVND (reference sequence). This chain's CDR3 is CASIVGAGTNTEAFF. The CDR3 DNA sequence: TGTGCCAGTATTGTTGGGGCAGGGACTAACACTGAAGCTTTCTTT. Looking up the rest from reference TRBV19 and TRBJ1-1 gives the full variable domain: DGGITQSPKYLFRKEGQNVTLSCEQNLNHDAMYWYRQDPGQGLRLIYYSQIVNDFQKGDIAEGYSVSREKKESFPLTVTSAQKNPTAFYLCASIVGAGTNTEAFFGQGTRLTVV.